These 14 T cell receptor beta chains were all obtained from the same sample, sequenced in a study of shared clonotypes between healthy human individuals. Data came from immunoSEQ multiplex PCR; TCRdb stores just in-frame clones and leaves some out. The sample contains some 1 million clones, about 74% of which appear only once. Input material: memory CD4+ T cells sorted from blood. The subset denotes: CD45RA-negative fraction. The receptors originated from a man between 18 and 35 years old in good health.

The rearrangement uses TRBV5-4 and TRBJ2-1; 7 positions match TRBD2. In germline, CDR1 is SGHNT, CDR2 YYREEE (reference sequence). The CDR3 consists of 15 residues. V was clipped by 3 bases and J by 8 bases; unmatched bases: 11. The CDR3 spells CASSSLGRGGDEQFF. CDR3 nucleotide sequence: TGTGCCAGCAGCTCCTTGGGGAGGGGCGGGGATGAGCAGTTCTTC.

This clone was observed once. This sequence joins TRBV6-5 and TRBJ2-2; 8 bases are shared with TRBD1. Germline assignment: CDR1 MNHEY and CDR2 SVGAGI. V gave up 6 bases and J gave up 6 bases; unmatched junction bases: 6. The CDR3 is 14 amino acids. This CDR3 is CASRAQGAAGELFF. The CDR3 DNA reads TGTGCCAGCAGAGCTCAGGGGGCCGCCGGGGAGCTGTTTTTT.

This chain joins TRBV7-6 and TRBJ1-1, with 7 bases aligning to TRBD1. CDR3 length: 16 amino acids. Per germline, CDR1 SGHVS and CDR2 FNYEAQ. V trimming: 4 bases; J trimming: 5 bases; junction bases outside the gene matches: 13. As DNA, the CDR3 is TGTGCCAGCAGCTCAACCTTGAAGACAGGGCGGACTGAAGCTTTCTTT. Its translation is CASSSTLKTGRTEAFF.

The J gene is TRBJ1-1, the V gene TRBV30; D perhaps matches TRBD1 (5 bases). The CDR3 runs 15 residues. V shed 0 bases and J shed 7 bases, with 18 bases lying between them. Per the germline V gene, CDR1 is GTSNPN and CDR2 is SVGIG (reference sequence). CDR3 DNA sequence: TGTGCCTGGAGTGTATCCGGCCGTCGGGGCTTTGAAGCTTTCTTT. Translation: CAWSVSGRRGFEAFF.

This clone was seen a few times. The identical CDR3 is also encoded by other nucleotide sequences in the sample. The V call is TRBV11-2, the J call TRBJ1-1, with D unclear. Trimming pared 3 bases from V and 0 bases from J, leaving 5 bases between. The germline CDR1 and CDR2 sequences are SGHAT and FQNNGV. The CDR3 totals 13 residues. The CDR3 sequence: CASSLGLNTEAFF. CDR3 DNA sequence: TGTGCCAGCAGCTTGGGCTTGAACACTGAAGCTTTCTTT.

CDR3: CASSYSREGATEAFF. CDR3 coding DNA: TGTGCCAGCAGTTACTCGAGAGAGGGGGCCACTGAAGCTTTCTTT. The rearrangement links TRBV6-6 to TRBJ1-1; 7 nucleotides align to TRBD1. Germline CDR1 is MNHNY and CDR2 is SVGAGI (reference sequence). CDR3 length: 15 amino acids. V shed 0 bases and J 4 bases; nucleotides not matched to a gene: 5.

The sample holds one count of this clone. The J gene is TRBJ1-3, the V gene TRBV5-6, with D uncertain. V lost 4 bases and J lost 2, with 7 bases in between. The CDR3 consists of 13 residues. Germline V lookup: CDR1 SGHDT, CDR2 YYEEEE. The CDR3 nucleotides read TGTGCCAGCAGCCTGCCGGCTGGAAACACCATATATTTT. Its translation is CASSLPAGNTIYF.

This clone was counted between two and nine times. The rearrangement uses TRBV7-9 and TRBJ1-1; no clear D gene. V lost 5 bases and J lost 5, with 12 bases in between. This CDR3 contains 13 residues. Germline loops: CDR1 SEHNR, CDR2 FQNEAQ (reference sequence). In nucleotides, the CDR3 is TGTGCCAGCAGCATAGACCCAGGTACTGAAGCTTTCTTT. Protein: CASSIDPGTEAFF.

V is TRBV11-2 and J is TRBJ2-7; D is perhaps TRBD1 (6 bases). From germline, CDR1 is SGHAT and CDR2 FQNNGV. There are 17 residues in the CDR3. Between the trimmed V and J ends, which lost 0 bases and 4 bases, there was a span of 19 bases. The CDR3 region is CASSLDPGTRGTYEQYF. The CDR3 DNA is TGTGCCAGCAGCTTAGATCCCGGGACAAGAGGCACTTACGAGCAGTACTTC.

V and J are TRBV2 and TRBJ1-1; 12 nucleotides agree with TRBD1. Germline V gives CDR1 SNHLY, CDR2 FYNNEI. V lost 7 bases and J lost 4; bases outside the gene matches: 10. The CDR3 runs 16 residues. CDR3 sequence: CASKSGTGGLGTEAFF. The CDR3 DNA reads TGTGCCAGCAAGAGTGGGACAGGGGGCTTGGGCACTGAAGCTTTCTTT.

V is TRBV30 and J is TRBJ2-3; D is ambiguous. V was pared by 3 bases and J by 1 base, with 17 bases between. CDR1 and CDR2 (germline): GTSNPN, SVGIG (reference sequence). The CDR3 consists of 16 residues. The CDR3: CAWSPQGFPRTDTQYF. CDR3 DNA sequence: TGTGCCTGGAGCCCTCAAGGCTTTCCCCGCACAGATACGCAGTATTTT. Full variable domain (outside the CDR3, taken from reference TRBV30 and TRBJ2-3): SQTIHQWPATLVQPVGSPLSLECTVEGTSNPNLYWYRQAAGRGLQLLFYSVGIGQISSEVPQNLSASRPQDRQFILSSKKLLLSDSGFYLCAWSPQGFPRTDTQYFGPGTRLTVL.

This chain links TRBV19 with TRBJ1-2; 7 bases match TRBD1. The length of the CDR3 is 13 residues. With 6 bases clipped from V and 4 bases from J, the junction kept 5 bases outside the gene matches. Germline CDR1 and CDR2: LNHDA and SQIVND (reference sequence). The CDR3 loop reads CASRTTGTYGYTF. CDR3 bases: TGTGCCAGTAGAACGACAGGGACCTATGGCTACACCTTC.

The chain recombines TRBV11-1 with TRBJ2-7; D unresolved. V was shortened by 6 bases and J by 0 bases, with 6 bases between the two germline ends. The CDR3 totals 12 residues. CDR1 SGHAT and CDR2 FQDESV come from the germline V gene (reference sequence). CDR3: CASSLGSYEQYF. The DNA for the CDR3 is TGTGCCAGCAGTCTGGGCTCCTACGAGCAGTACTTC.

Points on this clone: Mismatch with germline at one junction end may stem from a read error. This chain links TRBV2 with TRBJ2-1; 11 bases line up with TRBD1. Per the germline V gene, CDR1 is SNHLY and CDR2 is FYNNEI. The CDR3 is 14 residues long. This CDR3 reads CASMWDRGYSEQFF. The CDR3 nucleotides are TGTGCCAGCATGTGGGACAGGGGGTACAGTGAGCAGTTCTTC.